The 20 T cell receptor beta chains presented below share a single source sample, sequenced in a study of tumor and adjacent non-tumor tissue in lung cancer. The library came from three nested PCR rounds adapted from ARM-PCR protocols. TCRdb fed the multiplex PCR reads into MiXCR, producing one record per CDR3 protein. The table includes about 200,000 distinct CDR3 sequences, approximately 74% detected once. RNA was extracted from bulk tissue without any cell sorting. The sequencing sample was made of lung tumor tissue. Receptor source: a man aged 55 to 69 with non-small cell lung cancer.

A note on this clonotype: A clone one base away is much larger, so this may be a read error. V and J are TRBV6-5 and TRBJ1-2; D uncertain. Germline V gene data show CDR1 as MNHEY and CDR2 as SVGAGI. The ends were cut back, 6 bases at V and 0 bases at J, with 17 bases in the middle. This CDR3 spans 16 amino acids. This CDR3 is CASRSRILVPNYGYTF. The CDR3 coding sequence is TGTGCCAGCAGGTCCCGCATTCTGGTCCCTAACTATGGCTACACCTTC.

Points on this clonotype: A much larger clone is a single base away; this may be a read error. The CDR3 nucleotides are TGCAGTGCTAGGGAAAATTCAAACGTCATGACTTTC. It is translated as CSARENSNVMTF. The rearrangement uses TRBV20-1 and TRBJ2-6; D gene unclear. The germline V gene encodes CDR1 DFQATT and CDR2 SNEGSKA (reference sequence). The CDR3 is made up of 12 amino acids.

The J gene is TRBJ2-2, the V gene TRBV24-1; a weak D match, TRBD1 (5 bases). The CDR3 covers 14 residues. The V gene lost 9 bases and the J gene lost 0 bases, with 10 bases spanning the gap. The germline CDR1 and CDR2 sequences are KGHDR and SFDVKD. The CDR3 loop is CATCRTSNTGELFF. For the CDR3, the DNA is TGTGCCACCTGCCGGACATCGAACACCGGGGAGCTGTTTTTT.

This clonotype was seen repeatedly, ten times or more. The chain links TRBV4-1 to TRBJ1-1; no clear D gene. Trimming took 1 base from V and 0 from J, leaving 12 bases between them. CDR1 is MGHRA and CDR2 is YSYEKL in the germline V gene. This CDR3 has 16 residues. In DNA, the CDR3 is TGCGCCAGCAGCCAAGTTGGCGGACGGGTGAACACTGAAGCTTTCTTT. It translates to CASSQVGGRVNTEAFF.

The CDR3 nucleotides read TGTGCTAGTGGTTTGTCTTCTTGGGAGGTCCATGAGCAGTTCTTC. It is translated as CASGLSSWEVHEQFF. This sequence joins TRBV12-5 and TRBJ2-1; possible D gene TRBD2, 6 bases. Trimming removed 2 bases at V and 8 bases at J, with 16 bases between. The germline gives CDR1 LGHNT, CDR2 FRNRAP. The CDR3 spans 15 residues.

Worth noting for this clonotype: This may arise from a read error, as a much more abundant clone is one base away. No conserved phenylalanine or tryptophan is present at the end of the CDR3, so a read error is the likely explanation. This chain connects TRBV4-3 to TRBJ2-7, with 10 bases lining up with TRBD2. The CDR3 is 16 residues long. CDR1 is LGHNA and CDR2 is YSLEER in the germline V gene. V shed 0 bases, J shed 4 bases, and the junction held 6 bases outside the gene matches. The CDR3 nucleotides are TGCGCCAGCAGCCAAGATCTGGCTAGCGGGGGTTACGAGCAGTACTCC. It yields the protein CASSQDLASGGYEQYS.

The gene calls are TRBV6-5 and TRBJ2-2, with TRBD2 identical over 12 bases. CDR3 length: 16 amino acids. Germline-derived CDR1 and CDR2 are MNHEY and SVGAGI. The CDR3 region has the DNA TGTGCACGGGCTGGCCCCGGACTAGCGGGATCCGGGGAGCTGTTTTTT. It codes for CARAGPGLAGSGELFF.

The CDR3 nucleotides read TGCAGCGTTGTTATCCGGGCGGGAGGGCCTGGTGAGAATTACTTC. Its translation: CSVVIRAGGPGENYF. The chain employs TRBV29-1 and TRBJ2-7; 9 positions match TRBD2. Germline V gives CDR1 SQVTM, CDR2 ANQGSEA. The V gene end was trimmed by 4 bases and the J gene end by 13 bases; junction bases not matched to a gene: 20. The CDR3 is made up of 15 amino acids.

V is TRBV20-1 and J is TRBJ1-2, with D perhaps TRBD1 (5 bases). V was cut by 7 bases and J by 6 bases, with 12 bases left in between. CDR1 is DFQATT and CDR2 is SNEGSKA in the germline V gene (reference sequence). The CDR3 is 11 amino acids. Here the CDR3 DNA reads TGCAGTGTTAGCCGGGGGGATGGCTACACCTTC. Translation: CSVSRGDGYTF.

For this clonotype: The junction departs from the called germline gene at one end, perhaps through a read error. The CDR3 coding sequence is TGCAGCGCCGGCCACAGGGACAGGGGTTTCGACACTGAAGCATTCTTT. It codes for CSAGHRDRGFDTEAFF. This chain joins TRBV29-1 and TRBJ1-1, with 10 bases fitting TRBD1. This CDR3 is built from 16 residues. Germline V gene sequence: CDR1 SQVTM, CDR2 ANQGSEA. The full variable domain, in which reference TRBV29-1 and TRBJ1-1 provide the parts outside the CDR3, is SAVISQKPSRDICQRGTSLTIQCQVDSQVTMMFWYRQQPGQSLTLIATANQGSEATYESGFVIDKFPISRPNLTFSTLTVSNMSPEDSSIYLCSAGHRDRGFDTEAFFGQGTRLTVV.

The V and J genes are TRBV6-5 and TRBJ2-7; TRBD1 agrees at 9 bases. Germline lookup yields CDR1 MNHEY and CDR2 SVGAGI. Losses at the gene ends were 7 bases for V and 4 bases for J; bases not matched to a gene: 11. The CDR3 contains 15 residues. The CDR3 DNA reads TGTGCCAGCACCCCCGGGACAGGGCATTCATACGAGCAGTACTTC. It specifies CASTPGTGHSYEQYF.

This rearrangement joins TRBV20-1 to TRBJ2-4; D is perhaps TRBD1 (5 bases). CDR3 size: 13 residues. Germline V lookup: CDR1 DFQATT, CDR2 SNEGSKA (reference sequence). Trimming left V 0 bases short and J 4 bases short, with 7 bases between. CDR3 coding DNA: TGCAGTGCTAGAGAGACAGCAAAAAACATTCAGTACTTC. It specifies CSARETAKNIQYF.

As to this clonotype: The conserved phenylalanine or tryptophan normally closing the CDR3 is absent here, so this likely arose from a read error. The chain's CDR3 is CASRSGHLNTEAFI. The CDR3 DNA is TGTGCCAGCAGGTCGGGACATCTAAATACTGAAGCTTTCATT. The chain employs TRBV6-1 and TRBJ1-1; perhaps TRBD1 as D (6 bases). The CDR3 sequence is 14 residues long. Germline values: CDR1 MNHNS, CDR2 SASEGT. V dropped 6 bases and J dropped 5 bases, with 16 bases sitting between them.

With respect to this clonotype: A much more abundant neighbour one base away suggests this may be a read error. V is TRBV29-1 and J is TRBJ2-7; 9 bases map to TRBD1. The germline CDR1 and CDR2 sequences are SQVTM and ANQGSEA. The CDR3 consists of 13 residues. After removal of 8 bases from V and 3 bases from J, the junction contained 8 bases not matched to a gene. The CDR3 spells CSIVDRGLYEQYF. The CDR3 DNA follows: TGCAGCATTGTGGACAGGGGCCTCTACGAGCAGTACTTC.

Turning to this clonotype: The junction does not match germline at one end; this may be a read error. The chain employs TRBV6-5 and TRBJ1-6, with TRBD1 matching 7 bases. The germline CDR1 and CDR2 sequences are MNHEY and SVGAGI. CDR3 length equals 14 residues. The CDR3 region is CASSGTAYNSSLHF. As DNA, the CDR3 is TGTGCCAGCAGCGGGACAGCCTATAATTCATCCCTCCACTTT.

This sequence joins TRBV20-1 and TRBJ2-1; TRBD1 is a possible D gene (5 bases). Trimming cost V 6 bases and J 16 bases, with 22 bases left between them. Germline CDR1 reads DFQATT; CDR2 reads SNEGSKA (reference sequence). The CDR3 length is 12 residues. The DNA for the CDR3 is TGCAGTGCCACAGGATGGGGCCCGCGTGGATTCTTC. It is translated as CSATGWGPRGFF.

This clonotype has a count of ten or more. The genes are TRBV24-1 and TRBJ2-5; D is possibly TRBD1 (6 bases). The CDR3 contains 15 residues. The ends were cut back, 1 base at V and 0 bases at J, with 8 bases in the middle. The germline CDR1 and CDR2 sequences are KGHDR and SFDVKD. CDR3 in DNA: TGTGCCACCAGTGATTTCAGGGGAAACCAAGAGACCCAGTACTTC. It is translated as CATSDFRGNQETQYF.

This clonotype was counted a single time. Compared with germline, one end of the junction differs, possibly owing to a read error. V gene TRBV11-1 combines with J gene TRBJ2-2, with D maybe TRBD2 (5 bases). CDR1 and CDR2 (germline): SGHAT, FQDESV (reference sequence). The length of the CDR3 is 15 residues. In DNA, the CDR3 is TGTGTCAGCAGCTCTAGCAGGATAAACACCGGGGAGCTGTTTTTT. It codes for CVSSSSRINTGELFF. Full variable domain (missing parts from reference TRBV11-1 and TRBJ2-2): EAEVAQSPRYKITEKSQAVAFWCDPISGHATLYWYRQILGQGPELLVQFQDESVVDDSQLPKDRFSAERLKGVDSTLKIQPAELGDSAMYLCVSSSSRINTGELFFGEGSRLTVL.

On this clonotype itself: This may be a read error, as it is one base from a much larger clone. CDR3 DNA: TGCAGTGCTAGAACGGGGGCGGAGGGGCTACAGTCCCAGCATTTT. As protein: CSARTGAEGLQSQHF. The chain has TRBV20-1 and TRBJ1-5; tentative D call: TRBD1 (6 bases). CDR1 and CDR2 (germline): DFQATT, SNEGSKA (reference sequence). Trimming shortened V by 2 bases and J by 11 bases, and 22 bases separated the two germline ends. The CDR3 contains 15 residues.

Of note for this clonotype: The conserved phenylalanine or tryptophan normally closing the CDR3 is absent here, so this likely arose from a read error. CDR3 region: CASTERTVELFS. DNA of the CDR3: TGTGCCAGCACTGAACGCACCGTGGAGCTGTTTTCT. This sequence joins TRBV6-6 and TRBJ2-2; D is unclear. CDR1 is MNHNY and CDR2 is SVGAGI in the germline V gene (reference sequence). The CDR3 is 12 amino acids.